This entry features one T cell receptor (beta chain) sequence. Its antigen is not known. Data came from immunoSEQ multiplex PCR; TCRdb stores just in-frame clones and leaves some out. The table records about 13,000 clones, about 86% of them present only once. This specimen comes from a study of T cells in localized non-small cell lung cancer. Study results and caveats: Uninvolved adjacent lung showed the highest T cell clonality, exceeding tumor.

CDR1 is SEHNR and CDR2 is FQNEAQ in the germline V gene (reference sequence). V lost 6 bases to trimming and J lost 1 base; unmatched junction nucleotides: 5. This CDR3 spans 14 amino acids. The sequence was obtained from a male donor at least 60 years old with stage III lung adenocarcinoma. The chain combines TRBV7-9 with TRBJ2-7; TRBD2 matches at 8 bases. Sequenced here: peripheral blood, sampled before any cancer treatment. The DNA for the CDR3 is TGTGCCAGCAGTCCCGCTAGCGGGTCCTACGAGCAGTACTTC. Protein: CASSPASGSYEQYF.